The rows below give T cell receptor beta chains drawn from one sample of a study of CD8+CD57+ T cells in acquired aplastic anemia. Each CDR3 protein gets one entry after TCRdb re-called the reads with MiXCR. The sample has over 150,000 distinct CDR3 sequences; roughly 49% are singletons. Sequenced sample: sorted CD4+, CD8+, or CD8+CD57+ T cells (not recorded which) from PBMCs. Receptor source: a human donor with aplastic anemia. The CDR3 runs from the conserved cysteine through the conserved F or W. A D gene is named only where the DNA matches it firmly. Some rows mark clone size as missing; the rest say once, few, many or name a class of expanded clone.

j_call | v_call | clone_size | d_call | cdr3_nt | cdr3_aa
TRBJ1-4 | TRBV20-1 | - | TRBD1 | TGCAGTGCCCCCGGACAGGGGAGTGATGAAAAACTGTTTTTT | CSAPGQGSDEKLFF
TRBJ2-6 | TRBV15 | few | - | TGTGCCACCAGCAGAGATGCTTCTGGGGCCAACGTCCTGACTTTC | CATSRDASGANVLTF
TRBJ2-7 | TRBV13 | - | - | TGTGCCAGCAGCCTCCTACACGGCTCCTACGAGCAGTACTTC | CASSLLHGSYEQYF
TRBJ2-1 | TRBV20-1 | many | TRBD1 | TGCAGTGCCTCGGCCCAGGGGGAGTTCTTC | CSASAQGEFF
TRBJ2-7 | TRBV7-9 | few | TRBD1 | TGTGCCAGCAGCCCCGGGACAGGGAGGAACGAGCAGTACTTC | CASSPGTGRNEQYF
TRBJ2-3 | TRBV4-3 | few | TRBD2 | TGCGCCAGCAGCCAAGACACATTCTCCCTTACTAGCGGGGGGGTAAATACGCAGTATTTT | CASSQDTFSLTSGGVNTQYF
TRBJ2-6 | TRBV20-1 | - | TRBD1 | TGCAGTGCTAGAGAAGGGGGCGCTGGGGCCAACGTCCTGACTTTC | CSAREGGAGANVLTF
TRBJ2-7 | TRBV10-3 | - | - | TGTGCCATAACTCAGGACTCCCAATCGATAAGTCAGTACTTC | CAITQDSQSISQYF
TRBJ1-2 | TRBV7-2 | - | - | TGTGCCAGCAGCGTCGACAGGCGAAGGGATGGCTACACCTTC | CASSVDRRRDGYTF
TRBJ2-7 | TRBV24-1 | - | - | TGTGCCACCAGTGATTTGGGCGAGCAGTACTTC | CATSDLGEQYF
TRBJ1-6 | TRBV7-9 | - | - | TGTGCCAGCAGCCCAGTACAGGGAACTTCACCCCTCCACTTT | CASSPVQGTSPLHF
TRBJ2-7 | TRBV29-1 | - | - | TGCAGCGTTGCGGAAAGTGTTTCCTACGGGCAGTACTTC | CSVAESVSYGQYF
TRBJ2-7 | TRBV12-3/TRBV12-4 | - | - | TGTGCCAGCAGCTTTGTAGGAGACGAGCAGTACTTC | CASSFVGDEQYF
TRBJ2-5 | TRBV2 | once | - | TGTGCCAGCAGTGAACCAATCCGAGAGACCCAGTACTTC | CASSEPIRETQYF
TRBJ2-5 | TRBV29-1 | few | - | TGCAGCGCTGGGGCAACGGAGACCCAGTACTTC | CSAGATETQYF
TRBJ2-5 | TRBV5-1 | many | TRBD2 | TGCGCCACAGGAACGTCGGGGGGACTACAAGAGACCCAGTACTTC | CATGTSGGLQETQYF
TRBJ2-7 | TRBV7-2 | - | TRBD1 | TGTGCCAGCAGGTTCAGGGACAGGTCGTCCTACGAGCAGTACTTC | CASRFRDRSSYEQYF
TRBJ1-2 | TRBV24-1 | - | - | TGTGCCACCTTCGATGAGAGCGGCGGAAAGGATGGCTATGGCTACACCTTC | CATFDESGGKDGYGYTF
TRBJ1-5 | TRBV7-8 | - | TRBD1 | TGTGCCAGCAGTACGGACAGGGGAAGATGGGGCAATCAGCCCCAGCATTTT | CASSTDRGRWGNQPQHF
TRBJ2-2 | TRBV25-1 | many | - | TGTGCCAGCAGTGAATTTAACACCAACACCGGGGAGCTGTTTTTT | CASSEFNTNTGELFF
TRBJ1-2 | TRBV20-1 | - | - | TGCAGTGCTAGAGATTCAGCGGGCTATGGCTACACCTTC | CSARDSAGYGYTF
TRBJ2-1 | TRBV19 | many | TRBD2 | TGTGCCAGTAGTATTAATAGCGGGGGGAACAATGAGCAGTTCTTC | CASSINSGGNNEQFF
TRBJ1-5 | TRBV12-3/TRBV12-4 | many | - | TGTGCCAGCAGTTTCGGCAGGGTTACTTGGCCCCAGCATTTT | CASSFGRVTWPQHF
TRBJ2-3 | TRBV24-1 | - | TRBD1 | TGTGCCACCAGTGATTTCCGGGACAGGGGAACAGATACGCAGTATTTT | CATSDFRDRGTDTQYF
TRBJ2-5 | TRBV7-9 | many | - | TGTGCCAGCAGTCAGGACCAGACCCAGTACTTC | CASSQDQTQYF
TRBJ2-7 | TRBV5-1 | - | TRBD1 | TGCGCCAGCAGCTCCGGGACAGGGTACAGCGAGCAGTACTTC | CASSSGTGYSEQYF
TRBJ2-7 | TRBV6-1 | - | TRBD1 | TGTGCCAGCAGTGGGGGGACAGGGGGCTACGAGCAGTACTTC | CASSGGTGGYEQYF
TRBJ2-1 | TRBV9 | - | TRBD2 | TGTGCCAGCAGCGCCTGGACTAGCGGGGGAATTCAATGGGTCAATGAGCAGTTCTTC | CASSAWTSGGIQWVNEQFF
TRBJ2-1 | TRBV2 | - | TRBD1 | TGTGCCAGTATCGAGGGGGCAATGGGCTTC | CASIEGAMGF
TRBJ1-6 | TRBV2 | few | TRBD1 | TGTGCCAGCAGGTTGAGACAGGGGGAGAATTCACCCCTCCACTTT | CASRLRQGENSPLHF
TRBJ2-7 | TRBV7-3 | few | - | TGTGCCAGCAGCTTAACCCCGGGACCCCTCTACGAGCAGTACTTC | CASSLTPGPLYEQYF
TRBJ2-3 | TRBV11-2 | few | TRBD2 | TGTGCCAGCAGCTTCCACGGACTAGCGGGGGGGCAGAGAGATACGCAGTATTTT | CASSFHGLAGGQRDTQYF
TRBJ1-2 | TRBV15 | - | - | TGTGCCACCTCCCCCCAGGCGGACGGCTACACCTTC | CATSPQADGYTF
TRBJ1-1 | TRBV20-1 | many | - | TGCAGTGCTAGGGAGGGAAGGGTAGACACTGAAGCTTTCTTT | CSAREGRVDTEAFF
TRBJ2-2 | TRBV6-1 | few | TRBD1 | TGTGCCAGCAGCCCACAGGGGGTCACCGGGGAGCTGTTTTTT | CASSPQGVTGELFF
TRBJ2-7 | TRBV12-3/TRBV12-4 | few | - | TGTGCCAGCAGTTCCGCGAACCACGAGCAGTACTTC | CASSSANHEQYF
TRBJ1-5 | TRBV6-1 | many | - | TGTGCCAGCAGCCAGGGGATCTATAGCAATCAGCCCCAGCATTTT | CASSQGIYSNQPQHF
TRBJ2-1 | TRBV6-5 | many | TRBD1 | TGTGCCAGCAGTTCCCCCCGGGACAGGGGGGTGGATGAGCAGTTCTTC | CASSSPRDRGVDEQFF
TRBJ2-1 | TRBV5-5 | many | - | TGTGCCAGCAGCTATGACAGCTACCGTAACAATGAGCAGTTCTTC | CASSYDSYRNNEQFF
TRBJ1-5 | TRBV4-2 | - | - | TGTGCCAGCAGCCCGGGACTAGCGGGGGGCTGGGGGTCCACAGATACGCAGCATTTT | CASSPGLAGGWGSTDTQHF
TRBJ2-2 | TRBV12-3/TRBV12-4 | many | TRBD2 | TGTGCCAGCAGTTATGGGACTAGCGGGGAGAACACCGGGGAGCTGTTTTTT | CASSYGTSGENTGELFF
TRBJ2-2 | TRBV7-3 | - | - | TGTGCCAGCAGCTTACCTAGCAGGGGACGGAACACCGGGGAGCTGTTTTTT | CASSLPSRGRNTGELFF
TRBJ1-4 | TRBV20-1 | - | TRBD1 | TGCAGTGCTGGGGGACAGGGTAGAGAAAAACTGTTTTTT | CSAGGQGREKLFF
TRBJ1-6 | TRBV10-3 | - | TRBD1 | TGTGCCATCACCTTGGACAGGGGATATAATTCACCCCTCCACTTT | CAITLDRGYNSPLHF
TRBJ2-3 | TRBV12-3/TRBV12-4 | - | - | TGTGCCAGCAGTCTCCGGGTGGGAGATACGCAGTATTTT | CASSLRVGDTQYF
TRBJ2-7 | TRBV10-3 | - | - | TGTGCCATCAGTACAGGGACCCTCTTCGAGCAGTACTTC | CAISTGTLFEQYF
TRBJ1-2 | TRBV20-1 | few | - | TGCAGTGCAGACGTAGACTATGGCTACACCTTC | CSADVDYGYTF
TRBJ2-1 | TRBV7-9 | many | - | TGTGCCAGCAGCTTAGTGATGACTACCCCCTCCTACAATGAGCAGTTCTTC | CASSLVMTTPSYNEQFF
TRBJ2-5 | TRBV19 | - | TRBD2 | TGTGCCAGTTGTTCCCGTGCGAGCGGGAACCGAGAGACCCAGTACTTC | CASCSRASGNRETQYF
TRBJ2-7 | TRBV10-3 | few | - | TGTGCCATCAGTGAGGGGGTCCCCCACTACGAGCAGTACTTC | CAISEGVPHYEQYF
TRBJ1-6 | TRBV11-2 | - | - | TGTGCCAGCAGGAAGGCGCTCGCGGTGGTAAACTATAATTCACCCCTCCACTTT | CASRKALAVVNYNSPLHF
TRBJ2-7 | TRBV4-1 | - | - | TGCGCCAGCAGCCAAGGGTCCAAGGGGCCCTCCTACGAGCAGCACTTC | CASSQGSKGPSYEQHF
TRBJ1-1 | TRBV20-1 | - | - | TGCAGTGCTAGAGTGCCTCCGGACACTGAAGCTTTCTTT | CSARVPPDTEAFF